This T cell receptor (beta chain) appears in the sequencing data of a study of shared clonotypes between healthy human individuals. For the study at large: Per-donor plates numbered three CD4 naive, three CD4 memory, two CD8 naive and one CD8 memory.

In regard to this clone: Antigen: not known.

Clones were read by immunoSEQ multiplex PCR, and TCRdb kept only the in-frame ones, dropping some. Of 2 million or so clones listed, around 95% are singletons. Points from the study as a whole: Clonotype sharing across a few donors was observed for around 5.1% of naive CD4 clonotypes. Generation probabilities were higher for clonotypes shared across all four sorted-subset donors than for unshared ones.

The germline V gene encodes CDR1 SGHNT and CDR2 YYREEE (reference sequence). Trimming took 5 bases from V and 6 from J, leaving 18 bases between them. The CDR3 covers 15 residues. The clonotype comes from a man aged 18 to 29 in good health. The sample consisted of naive CD4+ T cells sorted from blood. Subset indicated: CD45RA+ positively selected. V usage is TRBV5-4 and J usage is TRBJ1-3; D is perhaps TRBD1 (6 bases). Here the CDR3 DNA reads TGTGCCAGCAGTCAAACCCTCTCAGGGGTAAACACCATATATTTT. Translating it yields CASSQTLSGVNTIYF.